A selection of T cell receptor beta chains follows, all from one sample in a study of T cells in Graves' hyperthyroidism and ophthalmopathy. TCRdb re-analysed the multiplex PCR reads in MiXCR, keeping a single row per CDR3 protein. The table has approximately 370,000 distinct CDR3 sequences, about a sixth seen once. Sequenced sample: blood. All receptors come from a woman in her 30s with Graves' hyperthyroidism that later progressed to Graves' ophthalmopathy. CDR3s include the opening cysteine and the closing phenylalanine or tryptophan. Fields, in order: D gene, clone size, V gene, J gene, CDR3 DNA, CDR3 protein. A D gene is named only where the DNA matches it firmly. Expanded clones are given a class, and other clones once, few, many or no size at all.

TRBD2	many	TRBV12-3/TRBV12-4	TRBJ2-7	TGTGCCACCCGCGGGGGGAGTTCCCAATACGAGCAGTACTTC	CATRGGSSQYEQYF
-	-	TRBV10-3	TRBJ1-1	TGTGCCATCAGTAGCAGAAACACTGAAGCTTTCTTT	CAISSRNTEAFF
TRBD2	-	TRBV5-1	TRBJ2-3	TGCGCCAGCGGACCTTGGACTAGCGTCACAGATACGCAGTATTTT	CASGPWTSVTDTQYF
-	few	TRBV18	TRBJ1-5	TGTGCCAGCTCCCCGTACTTGGGCAGGGGAGGTTCTCAGCCCCAGCATTTT	CASSPYLGRGGSQPQHF
-	-	TRBV10-3	TRBJ2-5	TGTGCCACTCAGGGGTGGGAGACCCAGTACTTC	CATQGWETQYF
TRBD2	few	TRBV6-1	TRBJ2-7	TGTGCCAGCAGTGAGGCTAGCGGGAGGGCCGGCTACGAGCAGTACTTC	CASSEASGRAGYEQYF
-	many	TRBV28	TRBJ2-5	TGTGCCAGCCGATCTCCTCCGGGGACCCAGTACTTC	CASRSPPGTQYF
-	many	TRBV12-3/TRBV12-4	TRBJ2-7	TGTGCCAGCAGTTTGAATGTGGGGGCCTCCTACGAGCAGTACTTC	CASSLNVGASYEQYF
-	few	TRBV5-1	TRBJ2-6	TGCGCCAGCAGCTTGGGTGCGCGGGTTGGGGCCAACGTCCTGACTTTC	CASSLGARVGANVLTF
-	-	TRBV28	TRBJ1-1	TGTGCCAGCGCCTCGACAGCCCGAAACACTGAAGCTTTCTTT	CASASTARNTEAFF
-	many	TRBV10-3	TRBJ1-1	TGTGCCATCAGGAGGGGGAACACTGAAGCTTTCTTT	CAIRRGNTEAFF
-	many	TRBV11-2	TRBJ2-3	TGTGCCAGCAGCTTGGCCAGGAGACTCACAGATACGCAGTATTTT	CASSLARRLTDTQYF
-	many	TRBV19	TRBJ2-1	TGTGCCAGTAGTATTCTTCTCTTGCCTGGAAATGAGCAGTTCTTC	CASSILLLPGNEQFF
-	-	TRBV18	TRBJ1-2	TGTGCCAGCTCACCACCGTCCAGCTTCTATGGCTACACCTTC	CASSPPSSFYGYTF
-	many	TRBV29-1	TRBJ2-3	TGCAGCGTTGAATATGCGGGGGCTAGCACAGATACGCAGTATTTT	CSVEYAGASTDTQYF